What follows is one TCR beta chain and its context. TCR beta CDR3 sequences were amplified from RNA transcripts. First-round RT-PCR targeting the TCR CDR3 was performed with the HTBI primer set. In TCRdb, the multiplex PCR reads were re-called with MiXCR into one record per CDR3 protein. The repertoire holds 500,000 to 650,000 distinct CDR3 sequences, with about 15% as singletons. This specimen comes from a study of T cells in Graves' hyperthyroidism and ophthalmopathy. V was pared by 0 bases and J by 2 bases, with 8 bases of the junction left unmatched. Germline V gene lookup returns CDR1 SGHDN and CDR2 FVKESK. This CDR3 comprises 17 residues.

This TCR came from a woman between 45 and 65 years old with Graves' ophthalmopathy. Sample: blood. The rearrangement links TRBV14 to TRBJ2-7; 9 bases agree with TRBD2. The CDR3 reads CASSQDPWLAGTYEQYF. CDR3 nucleotide sequence: TGTGCCAGCAGCCAAGATCCATGGCTAGCGGGAACCTACGAGCAGTACTTC. The entire variable domain, with the rest obtained from reference TRBV14 and TRBJ2-7, is as follows: EAGVTQFPSHSVIEKGQTVTLRCDPISGHDNLYWYRRVMGKEIKFLLHFVKESKQDESGMPNNRFLAERTGGTYSTLKVQPAELEDSGVYFCASSQDPWLAGTYEQYFGPGTRLTVT.